The next 14 T cell receptor beta chains were all read from a single sample in a study of T cell responses to AZD1222 COVID-19 vaccine. Clones were read by immunoSEQ multiplex PCR, and TCRdb kept only the in-frame ones, dropping some. Of about 140,000 clones listed, around 84% are singletons. The starting material was peripheral blood, obtained 28 days after the second AZD1222 dose. The receptor set was obtained from an adult who received the AZD1222 COVID-19 vaccine.

V gene TRBV27 combines with J gene TRBJ1-2; D call uncertain. V lost 7 bases to trimming and J lost 1 base, with 10 bases between them. The CDR3 sequence is 13 residues long. The germline V gene encodes CDR1 MNHEY and CDR2 SMNVEV (reference sequence). For the CDR3, the DNA is TGTGCCAGCACCCCCGGGAATAACTATGGCTACACCTTC. Translation gives CASTPGNNYGYTF.

The gene calls are TRBV10-2 and TRBJ1-2; no clear D. Germline CDR1 reads WSHSY; CDR2 reads SAAADI. This CDR3 has 13 residues. Between the trimmed V and J ends, which lost 6 bases and 0 bases, there was a span of 8 bases. The CDR3 region is CASSSDTNYGYTF. In DNA form, the CDR3 reads TGCGCCAGCAGCTCCGACACTAACTATGGCTACACCTTC.

V gene TRBV7-9 combines with J gene TRBJ2-7; the D gene could be TRBD1 or TRBD2 (5 bases each). V lost 5 bases to trimming and J lost 5 bases, with 10 bases between them. The CDR3 totals 12 residues. The germline V gene encodes CDR1 SEHNR and CDR2 FQNEAQ (reference sequence). The DNA for the CDR3 is TGTGCCAGCAGCGTCGTGGGGGACGAGCAGTACTTC. Its translation: CASSVVGDEQYF.

This clone has just a few counts. This chain uses TRBV5-1 with TRBJ1-1; 7 nucleotides agree with TRBD1. This CDR3 has 14 residues. Germline V gene sequence: CDR1 SGHRS, CDR2 YFSETQ. With 4 bases clipped from V and 6 bases from J, the junction kept 9 bases outside the gene matches. The CDR3 reads CASSQGQVLAEAFF. The CDR3 DNA reads TGCGCCAGCAGCCAAGGACAGGTCTTGGCTGAAGCTTTCTTT.

The chain links TRBV9 to TRBJ2-1, with TRBD2 matching over 10 bases. J was trimmed by 0 bases and V by 4 bases; bases with no gene match: 7. The V gene's germline CDR1 is SGDLS and CDR2 YYNGEE. This CDR3 comprises 17 residues. CDR3 nucleotide sequence: TGTGCCAGCAGCCATAGCGGGGGGCTGAGCTCCTACAATGAGCAGTTCTTC. Translation: CASSHSGGLSSYNEQFF.

The chain carries TRBV6-1 and TRBJ2-7, with a tentative D call TRBD1 (6 bases). Germline values: CDR1 MNHNS, CDR2 SASEGT. V was pared by 0 bases and J by 3 bases, with 9 bases between. There are 14 residues in the CDR3. The CDR3 coding sequence is TGTGCCAGCAGTGAAGCGGGACAATACTACGAGCAGTACTTC. Protein: CASSEAGQYYEQYF.

The J gene is TRBJ2-3, the V gene TRBV7-9; TRBD2 might be the D (6 bases). V lost 8 bases to trimming and J lost 0 bases, with 9 bases between them. The germline gives CDR1 SEHNR, CDR2 FQNEAQ (reference sequence). The CDR3 extends over 13 amino acids. In DNA form, the CDR3 reads TGTGCCAGCCGGGAGACCAGCACAGATACGCAGTATTTT. Amino acid sequence: CASRETSTDTQYF.

The chain links TRBV19 to TRBJ2-3; no clear D gene. CDR1 and CDR2 from the germline V gene are LNHDA and SQIVND (reference sequence). Trimming left V 5 bases short and J 5 bases short, with 8 bases between. CDR3 length: 12 residues. The CDR3 sequence: CASSLNRDTQYF. CDR3 nucleotide sequence: TGTGCCAGTAGTTTAAATAGAGATACGCAGTATTTT.

The chain combines TRBV11-2 with TRBJ2-2; 7 bases are a match to TRBD2. Germline CDR1 and CDR2: SGHAT and FQNNGV. CDR3 length: 14 residues. V shed 4 bases, J shed 4 bases, and the junction held 3 bases outside the gene matches. In nucleotides, the CDR3 is TGTGCCAGCAGCTGGACTAGGAGCACCGGGGAGCTGTTTTTT. Translating it yields CASSWTRSTGELFF. Drawing the rest from reference TRBV11-2 and TRBJ2-2, the complete variable domain is EAGVAQSPRYKIIEKRQSVAFWCNPISGHATLYWYQQILGQGPKLLIQFQNNGVVDDSQLPKDRFSAERLKGVDSTLKIQPAKLEDSAVYLCASSWTRSTGELFFGEGSRLTVL.

About this clone: This specimen includes other DNA sequences encoding the same CDR3. The chain uses TRBV2 and TRBJ1-1; the D gene is possibly TRBD1 (6 bases). The germline gives CDR1 SNHLY, CDR2 FYNNEI. V was clipped by 4 bases and J by 5 bases, with 8 bases between them. The CDR3 covers 12 residues. The CDR3 reads CASSVRGTEAFF. The DNA of the CDR3 is TGTGCCAGCAGTGTAAGGGGGACTGAAGCTTTCTTT. The whole variable domain, remainder taken from reference TRBV2 and TRBJ1-1, is EPEVTQTPSHQVTQMGQEVILRCVPISNHLYFYWYRQILGQKVEFLVSFYNNEISEKSEIFDDQFSVERPDGSNFTLKIRSTKLEDSAMYFCASSVRGTEAFFGQGTRLTVV.

This chain joins TRBV5-4 and TRBJ2-1; 7 bases are shared with TRBD2. V trimming: 5 bases; J trimming: 0 bases; junction bases outside the gene matches: 8. The germline V gene encodes CDR1 SGHNT and CDR2 YYREEE (reference sequence). This CDR3 has 16 amino acids. CDR3 in DNA: TGTGCCAGCAGTTCCAGCGGGACCAGCTCCTACAATGAGCAGTTCTTC. Its protein is CASSSSGTSSYNEQFF.

This chain links TRBV6-1 with TRBJ1-2; D unresolved. The V end lost 0 bases, the J end lost 6 bases, and 8 bases lay between the germline ends. CDR1 MNHNS and CDR2 SASEGT come from the germline V gene. This CDR3 is 13 amino acids long. The DNA for the CDR3 is TGTGCCAGCAGTGAAGCGCTTCGGGATGGCTACACCTTC. Its translation is CASSEALRDGYTF.

About this clone: A junction boundary mismatches the germline segment, possibly from a read error. The chain joins TRBV7-7 to TRBJ2-2, with D possibly TRBD1 on 6 matching bases. The CDR3 length is 17 residues. Germline CDR1 SSHAT, CDR2 FNYEAQ (reference sequence). The CDR3 DNA reads TGTGCTAGCAGCCCTCGGCGGACAGATTCGAACACCGGGGAGCTGTTTTTT. Residues: CASSPRRTDSNTGELFF.

J is TRBJ2-5 and V is TRBV5-1; tentative D call: TRBD1 (5 bases). V was pared by 5 bases and J by 4 bases, with 9 bases between. In germline, CDR1 is SGHRS, CDR2 YFSETQ. This CDR3 is 12 amino acids long. The CDR3 DNA reads as TGCGCCAGCAGGGGGCTAGGAGAGACCCAGTACTTC. Amino acids: CASRGLGETQYF.